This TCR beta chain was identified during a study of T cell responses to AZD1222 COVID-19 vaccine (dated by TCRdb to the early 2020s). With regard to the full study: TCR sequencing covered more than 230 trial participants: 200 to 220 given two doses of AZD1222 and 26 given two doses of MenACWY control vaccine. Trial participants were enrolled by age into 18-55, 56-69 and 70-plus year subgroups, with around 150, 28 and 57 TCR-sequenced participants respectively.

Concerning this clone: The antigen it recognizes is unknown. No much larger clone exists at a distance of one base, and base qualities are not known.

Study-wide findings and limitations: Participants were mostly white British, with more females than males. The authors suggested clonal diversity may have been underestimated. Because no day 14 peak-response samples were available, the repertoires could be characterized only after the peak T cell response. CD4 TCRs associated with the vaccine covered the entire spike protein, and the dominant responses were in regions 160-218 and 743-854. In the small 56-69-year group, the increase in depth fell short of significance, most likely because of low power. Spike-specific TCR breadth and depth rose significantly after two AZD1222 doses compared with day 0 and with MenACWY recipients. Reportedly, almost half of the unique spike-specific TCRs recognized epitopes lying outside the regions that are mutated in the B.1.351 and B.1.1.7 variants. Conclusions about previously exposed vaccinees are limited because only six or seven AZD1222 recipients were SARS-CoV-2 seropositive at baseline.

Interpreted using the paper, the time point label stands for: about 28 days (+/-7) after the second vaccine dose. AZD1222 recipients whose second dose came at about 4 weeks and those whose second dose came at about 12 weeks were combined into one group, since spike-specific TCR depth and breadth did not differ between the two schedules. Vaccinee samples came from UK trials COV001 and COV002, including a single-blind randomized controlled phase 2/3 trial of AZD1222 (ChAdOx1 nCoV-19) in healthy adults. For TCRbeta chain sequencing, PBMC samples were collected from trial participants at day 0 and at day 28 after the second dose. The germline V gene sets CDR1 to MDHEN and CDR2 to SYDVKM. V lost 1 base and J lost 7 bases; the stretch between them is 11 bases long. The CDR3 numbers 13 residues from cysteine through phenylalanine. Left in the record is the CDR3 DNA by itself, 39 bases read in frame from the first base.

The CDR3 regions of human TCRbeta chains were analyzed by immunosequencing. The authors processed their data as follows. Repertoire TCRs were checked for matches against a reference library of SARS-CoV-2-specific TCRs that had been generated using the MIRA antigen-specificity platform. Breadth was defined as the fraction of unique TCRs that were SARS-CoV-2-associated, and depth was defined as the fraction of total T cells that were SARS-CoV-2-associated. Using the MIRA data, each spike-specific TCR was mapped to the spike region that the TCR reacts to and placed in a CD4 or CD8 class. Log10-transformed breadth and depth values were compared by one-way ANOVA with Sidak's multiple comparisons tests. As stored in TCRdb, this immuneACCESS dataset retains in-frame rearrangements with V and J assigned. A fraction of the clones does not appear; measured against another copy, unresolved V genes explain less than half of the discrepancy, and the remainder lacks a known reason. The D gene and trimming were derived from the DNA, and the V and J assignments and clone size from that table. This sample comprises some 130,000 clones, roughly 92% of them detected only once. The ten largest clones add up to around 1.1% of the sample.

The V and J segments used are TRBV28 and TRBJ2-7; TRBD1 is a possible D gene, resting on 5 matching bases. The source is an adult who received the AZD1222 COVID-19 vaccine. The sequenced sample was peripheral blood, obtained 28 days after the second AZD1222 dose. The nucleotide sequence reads TGTGCCAGCAGTTTATTGGCAGGGCGAGAGCAGTACTTC. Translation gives CASSLLAGREQYF.